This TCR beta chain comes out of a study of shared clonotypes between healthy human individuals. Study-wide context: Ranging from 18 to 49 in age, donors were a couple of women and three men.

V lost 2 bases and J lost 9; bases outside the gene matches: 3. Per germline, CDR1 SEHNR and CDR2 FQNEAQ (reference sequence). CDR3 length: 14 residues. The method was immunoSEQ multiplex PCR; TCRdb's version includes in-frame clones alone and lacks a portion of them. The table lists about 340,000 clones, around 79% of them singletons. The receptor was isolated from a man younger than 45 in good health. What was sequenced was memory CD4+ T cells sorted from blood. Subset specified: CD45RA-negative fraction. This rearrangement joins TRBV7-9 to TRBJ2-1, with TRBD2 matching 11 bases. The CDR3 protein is CASSLSLAGGEQFF. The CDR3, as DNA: TGTGCCAGCAGCTTATCCCTAGCGGGAGGTGAGCAGTTCTTC.